The following is a T cell receptor (beta chain) sequence with its context. What it binds is not known. Amplification targeted TCR beta CDR3 regions from RNA transcripts. HTBI primers drove first-round RT-PCR of the TCR CDR3. TCRdb used MiXCR to reprocess the multiplex PCR reads, holding one entry per CDR3 protein. The sample shows roughly 710,000 distinct CDR3 sequences, roughly a third of them seen only once. Trimming removed 7 bases from V and 4 bases from J; junction bases left unmatched: 11. The CDR3 consists of 15 residues. Germline V CDR1 and CDR2: LNHDA, SQIVND (reference sequence). The record originates from a study of T cells in Graves' hyperthyroidism and ophthalmopathy. Study observations and caveats: Blood held most thyroid clonotypes expanded above 0.001 frequency. A 13 V-J signature model discriminated ophthalmopathy versus stable hyperthyroidism.

J is TRBJ2-7 and V is TRBV19; TRBD1 matches 9 bases. This receptor was obtained from a woman aged 40 to 49 with Graves' hyperthyroidism. Sequences were obtained from blood. The CDR3 sequence is CASTKGGDRAYEQYF. The CDR3 DNA sequence: TGTGCCAGTACCAAGGGGGGGGACAGGGCTTACGAGCAGTACTTC.